Listed below are T cell receptor beta chains from one sample, sequenced in a study of blood T cell repertoires in COVID-19. Produced via immunoSEQ multiplex PCR; TCRdb's table is partial and in-frame only. In the table there are about 220,000 clones, around 83% of which are singletons. Sequencing used peripheral blood. The source is a man in his fifties or sixties with active or convalescent COVID-19. CDR3s leave out the opening cysteine and the closing phenylalanine or tryptophan. Fields, in order: V gene, CDR3 protein.

v_gene: TRBV28
CDR3aa: ASSLVRTYEQY

v_gene: TRBV5-4
CDR3aa: ASSFGQGTDTQY

v_gene: TRBV5-4
CDR3aa: ASSAKTGYNSPLH

v_gene: TRBV7-3
CDR3aa: ASSRRQITPNQPQH

v_gene: TRBV5-6
CDR3aa: ASSQIGQGPYLATGELF

v_gene: TRBV18
CDR3aa: ASSPGLAGDGELF

v_gene: TRBV21-1
CDR3aa: ASSKLGQGGSTEAF

v_gene: TRBV2
CDR3aa: ASSERAGRGTEAF

v_gene: TRBV5-8
CDR3aa: ASTLLGPFRGQETQY

v_gene: TRBV5-8
CDR3aa: ASSLVPTGYGYT

v_gene: TRBV9
CDR3aa: ASSRTGVTYEQY

v_gene: TRBV19
CDR3aa: ASNPDSNYGYT

v_gene: TRBV13
CDR3aa: ASSVRQGATNEQF

v_gene: TRBV9
CDR3aa: ASSARGAHYNEQF

v_gene: TRBV28
CDR3aa: ASSTHAGVDTQY

v_gene: TRBV7-2
CDR3aa: ASSLAVNYGYT

v_gene: TRBV19
CDR3aa: ASLRDSRMNTEAF

v_gene: TRBV2
CDR3aa: ASSAGTTYGYT

v_gene: TRBV2
CDR3aa: ASSAGNYGYT

v_gene: TRBV2
CDR3aa: ASDAGQGLNEAF

v_gene: TRBV11-2
CDR3aa: ASSFPSGEQY

v_gene: TRBV7-9
CDR3aa: ASSFGQAAEKLF

v_gene: TRBV3-1/TRBV3-2
CDR3aa: ASSQAPASGGTDTQY

v_gene: TRBV27
CDR3aa: ASSELAGGRDEQF

v_gene: TRBV7-3
CDR3aa: ASSLAGTSGETQY

v_gene: TRBV27
CDR3aa: ASSLSSGGISQPQH

v_gene: TRBV5-4
CDR3aa: ASSLAGGRSKNIQY

v_gene: TRBV7-2
CDR3aa: ASSLVVVAGAVDTQY

v_gene: TRBV18
CDR3aa: ASSPPAMRGELF

v_gene: TRBV27
CDR3aa: ASSRGEEGPPYEQY

v_gene: TRBV7-2
CDR3aa: ASSPGGGASYGYT

v_gene: TRBV18
CDR3aa: ASSLARQASTQY

v_gene: TRBV5-1
CDR3aa: ASSPGTGNNEQF

v_gene: TRBV7-9
CDR3aa: ASSQGTSGSTDTQY

v_gene: TRBV7-2
CDR3aa: ASSPGTSGSFEQY

v_gene: TRBV11-2
CDR3aa: ASRGSSETQY

v_gene: TRBV18
CDR3aa: ASSPQGITEAF

v_gene: TRBV6-5
CDR3aa: ASRGLGGRNQPQH

v_gene: TRBV7-2
CDR3aa: ASSLRASGRARDEQF